These T cell receptor beta chains were read from a single sample in a study of cytomegalovirus exposure and HLA in healthy donors. Sequencing used immunoSEQ multiplex PCR; TCRdb keeps in-frame clones, though not all of them. The sample carries some 130,000 clones, roughly 80% recorded once. Specimen: PBMCs. Receptors were obtained from a woman in her thirties in good health and CMV-seropositive. The CDR3 runs from the conserved cysteine through the conserved F or W. The D gene is left open where the match is weak. The size of a clone is reported for some rows only, either as once, few or many, or as a class for expanded clones.

d_call clone_size j_call v_call cdr3_nt cdr3_aa
NA NA TRBJ2-5 TRBV7-9 TGTGCCAGCAGCTTACGTAGCGGCCAAGAGACCCAGTACTTC CASSLRSGQETQYF
TRBD1 NA TRBJ1-2 TRBV28 TGTGCCAGCAGTTTCGGGAACAGGGGGCGTGGCTACACCTTC CASSFGNRGRGYTF
TRBD1 NA TRBJ2-1 TRBV5-1 TGCGCCAGCAGCACGAGGGACAGGGGTAAAAGTGAGCAGTTCTTC CASSTRDRGKSEQFF
TRBD2 NA TRBJ2-5 TRBV9 TGTGCCAGCAGCGTAGACCCTCACGAAGGGTCTAGCGGGGGTGAGACCCAGTACTTC CASSVDPHEGSSGGETQYF
TRBD1 NA TRBJ2-7 TRBV7-6 TGTGCCAGCAGCCCCCTGGACAGGGCGGGCGAGCAGTACTTC CASSPLDRAGEQYF
NA few TRBJ2-7 TRBV7-2 TGTGCCAGCAGCCGGCGCCACGGAGATAAGTACTTC CASSRRHGDKYF
NA few TRBJ2-3 TRBV7-9 TGTGCCAGCAGCTTGGAGGGGCTCCCTACAGATACGCAGTATTTT CASSLEGLPTDTQYF
NA NA TRBJ1-2 TRBV7-9 TGTGCCAGCAGCTTAGGGCACCGGGGTTGGGGCTACACCTTC CASSLGHRGWGYTF
NA NA TRBJ2-1 TRBV19 TGTGCCAGTAAGGGTAGCGCGAGCTCCTACAATGAGCAGTTCTTC CASKGSASSYNEQFF
TRBD1 NA TRBJ2-5 TRBV5-6 TGTGCCAGCACGGGACAGGGGGTTGGGGAGACCCAGTACTTC CASTGQGVGETQYF
NA NA TRBJ2-2 TRBV5-4 TGTGCCAGCAGCTCTGTAGCGGACACTAACACCGGGGAGCTGTTTTTT CASSSVADTNTGELFF
NA NA TRBJ1-4 TRBV5-1 TGCGCCAGCAGTACGGGATGGAATGAAAAACTGTTTTTT CASSTGWNEKLFF
TRBD1 NA TRBJ1-3 TRBV4-1 TGCGCCAGCAGCCAAGATAGGACAGGGGTCGGAAACACCATATATTTT CASSQDRTGVGNTIYF
NA once TRBJ1-1 TRBV7-9 TGTGCCAGCAGCTTCGGGACAACTAACACTGAAGCTTTCTTT CASSFGTTNTEAFF
NA NA TRBJ2-2 TRBV7-2 TGTGCCAGCAGACCGCCCGGGAACACCGGGGAGCTGTTTTTT CASRPPGNTGELFF
NA NA TRBJ2-1 TRBV11-3 TGTGCCAGCAGCATTGCGGAGGCGGGTGAGCAGTTCTTC CASSIAEAGEQFF
NA few TRBJ1-5 TRBV19 TGTGCCAGTAACAGCTACAATCAGCCCCAGCATTTT CASNSYNQPQHF
NA few TRBJ1-2 TRBV7-7 TGTGCCAGCAGCCGAGTCGGGTTCTATGGCTACACCTTC CASSRVGFYGYTF
NA NA TRBJ1-6 TRBV4-3 TGCGCCAGCAGCCTAAGGGGAGGGGAAAATTCACCCCTCCACTTT CASSLRGGENSPLHF
NA NA TRBJ1-5 TRBV4-1 TGCGCCAGCAGCCAAGTCTGGGCCAGGGTTGATCAGCCCCAGCATTTT CASSQVWARVDQPQHF
NA NA TRBJ1-4 TRBV11-2 TGTGCCAGCAGCGCTCAGGGTTCCGAAAAACTGTTTTTT CASSAQGSEKLFF
NA NA TRBJ2-3 TRBV5-6 TGTGCCAGCAACCCCGGGGGGCACCCCACAGATACGCAGTATTTT CASNPGGHPTDTQYF
TRBD1 NA TRBJ1-2 TRBV18 TGTGCCAGCTCACCGGACAGGGGGTCTGGTGGCTACACCTTC CASSPDRGSGGYTF
NA NA TRBJ1-2 TRBV7-9 TGTTCCAGCAGCTTATCGGAACGCCAGGGGCTCTATGGCTACACCTTC CSSSLSERQGLYGYTF
NA NA TRBJ1-5 TRBV4-1 TGCGCCAGCAGCCAAGTCCAGGGCAATAGCAATCAGCCCCAGCATTTT CASSQVQGNSNQPQHF
NA once TRBJ2-5 TRBV6-1 TGTGCCAGGGGGGGGGCGGGTATTGAAGAGACCCAGTACTTC CARGGAGIEETQYF
TRBD2 NA TRBJ2-3 TRBV10-3 TGTGCCATCAGTGACCAACTAGCGGGCACAGATACGCAGTATTTT CAISDQLAGTDTQYF
NA NA TRBJ2-3 TRBV4-3 TGCGCCAGCAGCCGGAGCGGTACGGCCGCCACGCAGTATTTT CASSRSGTAATQYF
TRBD2 NA TRBJ2-2 TRBV29-1 TGCAGCGTTGGGCTAGCGGGCTCAGATACCGGGGAGCTGTTTTTT CSVGLAGSDTGELFF
TRBD2 NA TRBJ2-7 TRBV6-1 TGTGCCAGCAGTGAAGCGGGACTAGGGAGGTACGGGCAGTACTTC CASSEAGLGRYGQYF
TRBD1 NA TRBJ1-5 TRBV18 TGTGCCAGCTCACAAGGGACAGGGGGCTTTAATCAGCCCCAGCATTTT CASSQGTGGFNQPQHF